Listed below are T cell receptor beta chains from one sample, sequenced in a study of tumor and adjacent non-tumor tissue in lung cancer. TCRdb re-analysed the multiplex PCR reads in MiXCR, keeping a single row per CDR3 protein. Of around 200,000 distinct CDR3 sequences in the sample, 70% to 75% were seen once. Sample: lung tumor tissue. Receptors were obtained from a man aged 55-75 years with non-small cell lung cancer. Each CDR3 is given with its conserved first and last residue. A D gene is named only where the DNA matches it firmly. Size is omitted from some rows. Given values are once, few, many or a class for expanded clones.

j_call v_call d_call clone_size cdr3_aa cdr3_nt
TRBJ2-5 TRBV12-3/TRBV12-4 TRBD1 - CASRNRGQGETQYF TGTGCCAGCAGGAACAGGGGTCAGGGAGAGACCCAGTACTTC
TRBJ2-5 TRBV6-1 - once CANSENTGLQETQYF TGTGCCAACAGTGAGAACACTGGGCTGCAAGAGACCCAGTACTTC
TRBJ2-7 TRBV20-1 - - CSARLGTKSYELYF TGCAGTGCTAGACTTGGGACCAAGTCCTACGAGCTGTACTTC
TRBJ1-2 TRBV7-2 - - CASSQRARYGYTF TGTGCCAGCAGCCAGAGGGCCCGCTATGGCTACACCTTC
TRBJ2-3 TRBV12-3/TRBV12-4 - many CASRVSTGTDTQYF TGTGCCAGCAGGGTATCGACGGGCACAGATACGCAGTATTTT
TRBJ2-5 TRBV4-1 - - CASSQDFAGHHETQYF TGCGCCAGCAGCCAAGATTTTGCGGGACACCACGAGACCCAGTACTTC
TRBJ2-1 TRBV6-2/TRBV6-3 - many CASSPQEDEQFF TGTGCCAGCAGTCCCCAGGAGGATGAGCAGTTCTTC
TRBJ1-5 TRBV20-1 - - CNARVAGGEGTQHF TGCAATGCTAGAGTCGCGGGAGGGGAAGGTACGCAGCATTTT
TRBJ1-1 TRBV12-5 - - CASGLNAGETFF TGTGCTAGTGGTTTGAACGCAGGGGAAACTTTCTTT
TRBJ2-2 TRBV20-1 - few CSARASGRGSNTGELFF TGCAGTGCTAGAGCTTCGGGTCGTGGGAGCAACACCGGGGAGCTGTTTTTT
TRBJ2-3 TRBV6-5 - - CASSYLQGSNQPQYF TGTGCCAGCAGTTACCTGCAGGGAAGCAATCAGCCCCAGTATTTT
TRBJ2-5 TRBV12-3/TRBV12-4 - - CASSLPSIQETQYF TGTGCCAGCAGCCTCCCAAGCATACAAGAGACCCAGTACTTT
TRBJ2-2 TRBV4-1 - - CASSQVPRANNGELFF TGCGCCAGCAGCCAAGTTCCTAGGGCGAACAACGGGGAGCTGTTTTTT
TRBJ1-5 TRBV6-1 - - CASSEGAVSTNQPQHF TGTGCCAGCAGTGAAGGAGCGGTAAGCACCAATCAGCCCCAGCATTTT
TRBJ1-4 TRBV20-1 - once CSVRWGLANENLFF TGCAGTGTCCGATGGGGGCTCGCTAATGAAAATCTGTTTTTT
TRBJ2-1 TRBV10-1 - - CASSARDWASNEQFF TGCGCCAGCAGTGCCCGGGACTGGGCTTCCAATGAGCAGTTCTTC
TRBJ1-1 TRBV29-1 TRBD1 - CSVTTGAITVAFF TGCAGCGTGACGACAGGGGCGATCACTGTAGCTTTCTTT
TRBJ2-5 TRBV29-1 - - CSVGQRGETRYF TGTAGCGTTGGTCAAAGGGGCGAGACCCGGTACTTC
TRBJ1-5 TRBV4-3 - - CASSSPGNQPKHF TGCGCCAGCAGCTCGCCTGGGAATCAGCCCAAGCATTTT
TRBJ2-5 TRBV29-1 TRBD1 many CSVEMGTGYQETQYF TGCAGCGTTGAAATGGGGACAGGGTATCAAGAGACCCAGTACTTC
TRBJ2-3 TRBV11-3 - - CASSQTNGNTDTQYF TGTGCCAGCTCACAGACGAATGGTAACACAGATACGCAGTATTTT
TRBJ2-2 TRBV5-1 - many CASSLLPDTGELFF TGCGCCAGCAGCTTGCTCCCCGACACCGGGGAGCTGTTTTTT
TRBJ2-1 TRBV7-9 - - CASNSITGEGENEQFF TGTGCCAGCAACTCTATAACCGGCGAGGGGGAAAATGAGCAGTTCTTC
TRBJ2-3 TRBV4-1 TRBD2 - CASSLTSGDLDTQYF TGCGCCAGCAGCCTGACTAGCGGGGACCTAGATACGCAGTATTTT
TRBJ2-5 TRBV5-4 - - CASSLEWEETQYF TGTGCCAGCAGCTTGGAATGGGAAGAGACCCAGTACTTC
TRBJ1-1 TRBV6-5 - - CVSGYSSWIMKTEAFF TGTGTCAGCGGTTACTCGAGTTGGATTATGAAGACTGAAGCTTTCTTT
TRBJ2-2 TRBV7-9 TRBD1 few CASSSVRDRATGELFF TGTGCCAGCAGCTCTGTCCGGGACAGGGCGACCGGGGAGCTGTTTTTT
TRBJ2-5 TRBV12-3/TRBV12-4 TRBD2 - CASGQGEGNETQYF TGTGCCAGCGGCCAAGGGGAGGGTAATGAGACCCAGTACTTC
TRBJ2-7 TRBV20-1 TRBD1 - CSAYPWTGGYEQYF TGCAGTGCTTATCCCTGGACAGGGGGATACGAGCAGTACTTC
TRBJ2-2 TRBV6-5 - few CASTRGANTGELFF TGTGCCAGCACCAGGGGAGCGAACACCGGGGAGCTGTTTTTT
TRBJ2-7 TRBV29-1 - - CRVATSAYYEQYF TGCAGGGTTGCGACTAGTGCGTACTACGAGCAGTACTTC
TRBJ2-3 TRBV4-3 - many CARSWTTTDTQYF TGCGCCAGATCCTGGACTACGACAGATACGCAGTATTTT
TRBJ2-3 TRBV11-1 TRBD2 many CASSRGLAGGMTRDTQYF TGTGCCAGCAGCCGAGGACTAGCGGGGGGGATGACGAGAGATACGCAGTATTTT
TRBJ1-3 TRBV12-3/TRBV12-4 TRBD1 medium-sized CASRLQGAGNTIYF TGTGCCAGCAGGCTACAGGGGGCCGGAAACACCATATATTTT
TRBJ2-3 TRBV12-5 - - CASGLESGNTDTQYF TGTGCTAGTGGTTTGGAGTCAGGGAACACAGATACGCAGTATTTT
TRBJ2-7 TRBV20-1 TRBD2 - CSARVAGGSDEQYF TGTAGTGCTAGAGTAGCGGGAGGGTCCGACGAGCAGTACTTC
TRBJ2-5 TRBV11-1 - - CTTEGAGETQYF TGTACAACCGAGGGGGCGGGAGAGACCCAATACTTC
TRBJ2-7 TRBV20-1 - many CSARGHHYEQYF TGCAGTGCTAGAGGACACCACTACGAGCAGTACTTC
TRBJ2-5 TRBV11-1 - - CASNFTPGGETRYF TGTGCCAGCAACTTTACACCGGGTGGAGAGACCCGGTATTTC
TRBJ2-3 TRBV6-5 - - CASMDRDRQYF TGTGCCAGCATGGATAGGGATAGGCAGTATTTT
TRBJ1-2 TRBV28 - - CANRLTGLYGYTF TGTGCCAACAGGCTTACAGGACTCTATGGCTACACCTTC
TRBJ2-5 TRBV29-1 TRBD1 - CGACDRAPGSAQYF TGCGGCGCTTGTGACAGGGCCCCGGGTTCGGCCCAGTACTTC
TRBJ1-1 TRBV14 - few CASGQGRGEAFF TGTGCCAGCGGCCAAGGGCGAGGTGAAGCTTTCTTT
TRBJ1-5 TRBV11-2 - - CVSSLSVRSSTDTQHF TGTGTCAGCAGCTTAAGCGTGCGTTCTAGCACAGATACGCAGCATTTT
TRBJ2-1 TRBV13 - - CASSPPRTRGGEQFF TGTGCCAGCAGCCCCCCCCGGACAAGGGGCGGTGAGCAGTTCTTC
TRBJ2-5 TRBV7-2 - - CASSLLWALTQETQYF TGTGCCAGTAGCTTACTATGGGCTTTAACTCAAGAGACCCAGTACTTC
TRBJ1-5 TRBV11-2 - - CASSLDGRDIDTQHF TGTGCCAGCAGCTTAGACGGGAGAGACATAGATACGCAGCATTTT
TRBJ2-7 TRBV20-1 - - CSARGVTVLEQYF TGCAGTGCTAGAGGTGTGACTGTCCTCGAGCAGTACTTC
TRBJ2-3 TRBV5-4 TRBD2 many CASSFGGSGSDTQYF TGTGCCAGCAGCTTTGGCGGGAGTGGCTCAGATACGCAGTATTTT
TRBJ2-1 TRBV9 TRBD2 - CASSPSGGAYNEQFF TGTGCCAGCAGCCCAAGCGGGGGGGCCTACAATGAGCAGTTCTTC
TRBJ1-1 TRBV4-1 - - CASRREGDTKAFF TGCGCTAGCAGGCGAGAGGGGGACACTAAAGCTTTCTTT
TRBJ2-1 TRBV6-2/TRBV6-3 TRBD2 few CAISSGRAEGNEQFF TGTGCCATCTCTAGCGGGAGGGCCGAAGGCAATGAGCAGTTCTTC
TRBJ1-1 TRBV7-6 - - CASSLTAGTGRNTEAFF TGTGCCAGCAGCTTAACGGCCGGAACAGGACGAAACACTGAAGCTTTCTTT
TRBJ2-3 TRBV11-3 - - CASSLGRVDTDTQYF TGTGCCAGCAGTTTAGGGAGAGTTGATACAGATACGCAGTATTTT
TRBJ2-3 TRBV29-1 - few CSVQGAGQTDTQYF TGCAGCGTCCAGGGAGCGGGACAAACAGATACGCAGTATTTT
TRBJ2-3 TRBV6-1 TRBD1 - CASSEAGWFPEQGANTQYF TGTGCCAGCAGTGAAGCGGGTTGGTTCCCGGAACAGGGGGCCAATACGCAGTATTTT
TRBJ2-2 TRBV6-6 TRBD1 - CASRTGGTRELFF TGTGCCAGCAGGACAGGGGGAACCAGGGAGCTGTTTTTT